These 19 T cell receptor beta chains came from one sample sequenced in a study of blood T cell repertoires in COVID-19. Measured with immunoSEQ multiplex PCR; TCRdb has only the in-frame clones, and not every one. The sample lists 300,000 to 450,000 clones; more than 70% were seen once. Sample: PBMCs or T cells enriched from blood (not recorded which). These receptors were obtained from a young woman who had been exposed to COVID-19.

The rearrangement links TRBV29-1 to TRBJ2-3; D possibly corresponds to TRBD1 (6 bases). V was clipped by 4 bases and J by 2 bases, with 16 bases between them. From germline, CDR1 is SQVTM and CDR2 ANQGSEA. CDR3 length equals 15 residues. CDR3 coding DNA: TGCAGCGTTGTTGGCGGCAGGGGTTCCACAGATACGCAGTATTTT. Translated, it gives CSVVGGRGSTDTQYF.

The CDR3: CASSYSAGVDYTF. The CDR3 region has the DNA TGTGCCAGCAGTTACTCGGCAGGGGTGGACTACACCTTC. The chain recombines TRBV6-5 with TRBJ1-2, with a tentative D call TRBD1 (6 bases). Germline values: CDR1 MNHEY, CDR2 SVGAGI. The CDR3 length is 13 residues. V was pared by 0 bases and J by 10 bases, with 12 bases between.

This clone appeared once. V usage is TRBV27 and J usage is TRBJ1-5, with 8 nucleotides matching TRBD1. The trim removed 1 base at V and 5 bases at J, leaving 7 bases unmatched. The length of the CDR3 is 16 residues. Per the germline V gene, CDR1 is MNHEY and CDR2 is SMNVEV (reference sequence). In nucleotides, the CDR3 is TGTGCCAGCAGTTTATTTCAGGGGGCGGGGGATCAGCCCCAGCATTTT. It translates to CASSLFQGAGDQPQHF.

V is TRBV19 and J is TRBJ2-5; weak D call: TRBD1 (6 bases). The germline V gene has CDR1 LNHDA and CDR2 SQIVND (reference sequence). CDR3 length: 14 residues. Trimming stripped 3 bases from V and 2 bases from J, with 10 bases between. The CDR3 DNA reads TGTGCCAGTAGTATCAGGGGAAGACAAGAGACCCAGTACTTC. It codes for CASSIRGRQETQYF.

This rearrangement joins TRBV27 to TRBJ2-2, with D perhaps TRBD1 (5 bases). The CDR3 covers 18 residues. CDR1 MNHEY and CDR2 SMNVEV come from the germline V gene (reference sequence). The ends were cut back, 3 bases at V and 0 bases at J, with 17 bases in the middle. Here the CDR3 reads CASSFRAARPSNTGELFF. For the CDR3, the DNA is TGTGCCAGCAGTTTCAGGGCCGCCCGACCTTCGAACACCGGGGAGCTGTTTTTT.

This chain joins TRBV6-2 or TRBV6-3 and TRBJ2-1; D is possibly TRBD2 (5 bases). V was trimmed by 2 bases and J by 3 bases, leaving 17 bases between them. CDR1 is MNHEY, CDR2 SVGEGT, per germline. The length of the CDR3 is 17 residues. CDR3 in DNA: TGTGCCAGCAGTTACCCGATTGACTACCTCGACTACAATGAGCAGTTCTTC. Amino acids: CASSYPIDYLDYNEQFF.

The chain carries TRBV10-3 and TRBJ1-2; TRBD1 matches 7 bases. From germline, CDR1 is ENHRY and CDR2 SYGVKD. V was pared by 2 bases and J by 1 base, with 1 base of the junction left unmatched. The CDR3 extends over 14 amino acids. The CDR3 DNA reads as TGTGCCATCAGTGAGGGGACAGATAACTATGGCTACACCTTC. This gives the protein CAISEGTDNYGYTF.

The chain uses TRBV27 and TRBJ1-2, with TRBD1 matching 9 bases. V lost 4 bases, J lost 9 bases, and 6 bases stayed unmatched. This CDR3 region has 13 residues. The germline V gene encodes CDR1 MNHEY and CDR2 SMNVEV (reference sequence). The CDR3: CASSYRGQMSYTF. CDR3 sequence (DNA): TGTGCCAGCAGTTACAGGGGGCAGATGAGCTACACCTTC.

The rearrangement uses TRBV18 and TRBJ1-1; 7 bases are a match to TRBD1. The CDR3 runs 14 residues. Losses at the gene ends were 8 bases for V and 8 bases for J; bases not matched to a gene: 14. CDR1 is KGHSH and CDR2 is LQKENI in the germline V gene. The CDR3 protein is CASHRGPIAMEAFF. In nucleotides, the CDR3 is TGTGCCAGCCACAGGGGCCCGATCGCTATGGAAGCTTTCTTT.

The chain recombines TRBV10-3 with TRBJ2-6; D is undetermined. Germline CDR1 is ENHRY and CDR2 is SYGVKD. The CDR3 length is 14 residues. V was shortened by 11 bases and J by 0 bases, with 11 bases between the two germline ends. The CDR3 is CAAAPSSGANVLTF. In DNA form, the CDR3 reads TGTGCCGCCGCCCCGAGCTCTGGGGCCAACGTCCTGACTTTC.

This chain joins TRBV18 and TRBJ1-3; 9 bases are a match to TRBD1. This CDR3 comprises 16 residues. Trimming cost V 6 bases and J 0 bases; bases outside gene matches: 6. CDR1 and CDR2 (germline): KGHSH, LQKENI. The CDR3 DNA follows: TGTGCCAGCTCCCCGGGACAGGGAAGCTCTGGAAACACCATATATTTT. It encodes CASSPGQGSSGNTIYF. Drawing the rest from reference TRBV18 and TRBJ1-3, the complete variable domain is NAGVMQNPRHLVRRRGQEARLRCSPMKGHSHVYWYRQLPEEGLKFMVYLQKENIIDESGMPKERFSAEFPKEGPSILRIQQVVRGDSAAYFCASSPGQGSSGNTIYFGEGSWLTVV.

The rearrangement joins TRBV28 to TRBJ2-3; 9 bases match TRBD2. Trimming at V came to 2 bases and at J to 9 bases, leaving 9 bases not matched to a gene. The CDR3 contains 15 residues. Germline CDR1 and CDR2: MDHEN and SYDVKM. The CDR3 DNA follows: TGTGCCAGCAGTTTAGCCCTAGCGGGGTCGGGGACGCAGTATTTT. This gives the protein CASSLALAGSGTQYF. The full variable domain, completed using reference TRBV28 and TRBJ2-3, is DVKVTQSSRYLVKRTGEKVFLECVQDMDHENMFWYRQDPGLGLRLIYFSYDVKMKEKGDIPEGYSVSREKKERFSLILESASTNQTSMYLCASSLALAGSGTQYFGPGTRLTVL.

This chain connects TRBV7-9 to TRBJ2-4, with TRBD1 matching 10 bases. Germline V gene data show CDR1 as SEHNR and CDR2 as FQNEAQ (reference sequence). The CDR3 extends over 14 amino acids. The V segment lost 4 bases and the J segment 9 bases; nucleotides outside the gene matches: 6. CDR3 coding DNA: TGTGCCAGCAGCTGGGGGACAGGGGCGGGCATTCAGTACTTC. Its translation: CASSWGTGAGIQYF.

This chain uses TRBV3-1 (or the pseudogene TRBV3-2) with TRBJ1-6; no reliable D call. The CDR3 length is 12 residues. Germline V CDR1 and CDR2: LGHDT, YNNKEL (reference sequence). Trimming pared 4 bases from V and 14 bases from J, leaving 12 bases between. DNA of the CDR3: TGTGCCAGCAGCCCCCAGGCGTCCACCCTCCACTTT. Translation gives CASSPQASTLHF.

The chain uses TRBV5-6 and TRBJ2-5; TRBD2 is a possible D gene (6 bases). The ends were cut back, 5 bases at V and 4 bases at J, with 12 bases in the middle. Germline values: CDR1 SGHDT, CDR2 YYEEEE. The CDR3 spans 13 residues. The CDR3 DNA sequence: TGTGCCAGCAGAAACCTAGCGCCAGAGACCCAGTACTTC. Protein: CASRNLAPETQYF.

The chain carries TRBV13 and TRBJ2-7; tentatively, D is TRBD2 (6 bases). The V end was cut by 1 base, the J end by 4 bases, with 14 bases between. The germline CDR1 and CDR2 sequences are PRHDT and FYEKMQ (reference sequence). CDR3 length: 15 amino acids. The CDR3 spells CASSLAGGKSYEQYF. CDR3 in DNA: TGTGCCAGCAGCTTAGCAGGCGGGAAAAGTTACGAGCAGTACTTC.

This chain connects TRBV7-6 to TRBJ1-5; D remains ambiguous. Germline V lookup: CDR1 SGHVS, CDR2 FNYEAQ. The V gene lost 1 base and the J gene lost 3 bases, with 19 bases spanning the gap. The CDR3 spans 18 residues. The CDR3, as DNA: TGTGCCAGCAGCTTAGGATTAACCCCGTTTAGCTCCAATCAGCCCCAGCATTTT. It encodes CASSLGLTPFSSNQPQHF.

This chain connects TRBV7-8 to TRBJ2-7; TRBD2 agrees at 9 bases. Trimming cost V 5 bases and J 5 bases; bases outside gene matches: 7. This CDR3 comprises 14 residues. Germline V gives CDR1 SGHVS, CDR2 FQNEAQ. CDR3 DNA sequence: TGTGCCAGCAGCGCGGCGGGGGGGGACGACGAGCAGTACTTC. Translating gives CASSAAGGDDEQYF.

The chain links TRBV5-4 to TRBJ2-2; D might be TRBD2 (5 bases). Germline V gives CDR1 SGHNT, CDR2 YYREEE (reference sequence). Trimming removed 1 base at V and 0 bases at J, with 7 bases between. This CDR3 comprises 15 residues. For the CDR3, the DNA is TGTGCCAGCAGCTTGACACTAGCGAACACCGGGGAGCTGTTTTTT. Translated, it gives CASSLTLANTGELFF.